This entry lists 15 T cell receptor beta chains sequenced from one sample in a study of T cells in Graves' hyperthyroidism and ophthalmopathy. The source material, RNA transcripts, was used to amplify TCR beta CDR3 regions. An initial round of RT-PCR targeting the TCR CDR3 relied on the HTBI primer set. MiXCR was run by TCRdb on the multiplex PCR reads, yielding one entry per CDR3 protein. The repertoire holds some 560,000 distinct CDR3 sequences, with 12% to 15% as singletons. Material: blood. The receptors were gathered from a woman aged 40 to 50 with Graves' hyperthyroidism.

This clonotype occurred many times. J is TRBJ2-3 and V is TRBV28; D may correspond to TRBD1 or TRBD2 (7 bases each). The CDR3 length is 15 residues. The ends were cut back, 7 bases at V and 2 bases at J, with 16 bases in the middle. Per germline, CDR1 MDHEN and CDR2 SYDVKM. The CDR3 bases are TGTGCCAGCACTAGCGGACAGGAGTACACAGATACGCAGTATTTT. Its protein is CASTSGQEYTDTQYF.

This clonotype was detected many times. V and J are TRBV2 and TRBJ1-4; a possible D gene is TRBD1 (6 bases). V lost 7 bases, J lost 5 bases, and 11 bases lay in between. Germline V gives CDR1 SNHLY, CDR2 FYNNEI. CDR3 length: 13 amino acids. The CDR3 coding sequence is TGTGCCAGCAAGGGGGGGCTCAATGAAAAACTGTTTTTT. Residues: CASKGGLNEKLFF.

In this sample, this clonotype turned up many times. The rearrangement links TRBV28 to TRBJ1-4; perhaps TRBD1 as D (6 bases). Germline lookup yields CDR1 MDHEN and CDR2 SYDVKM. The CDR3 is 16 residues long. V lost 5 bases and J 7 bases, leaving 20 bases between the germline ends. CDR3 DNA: TGTGCCAGCAGTCCTAGTACAGGGTTCGGAATTGAAAAACTGTTTTTT. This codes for CASSPSTGFGIEKLFF.

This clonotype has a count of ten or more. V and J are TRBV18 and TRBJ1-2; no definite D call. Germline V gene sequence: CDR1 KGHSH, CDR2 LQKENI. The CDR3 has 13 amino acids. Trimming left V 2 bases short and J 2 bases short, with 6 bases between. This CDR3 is CASSPDVNYGYTF. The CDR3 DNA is TGTGCCAGCTCACCAGACGTAAACTATGGCTACACCTTC.

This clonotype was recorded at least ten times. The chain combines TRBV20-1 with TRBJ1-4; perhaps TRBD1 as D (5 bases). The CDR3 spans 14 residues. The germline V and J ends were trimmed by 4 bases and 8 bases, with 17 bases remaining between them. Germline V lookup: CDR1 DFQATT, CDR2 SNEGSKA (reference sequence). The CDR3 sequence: CSANPLGVGEKLFF. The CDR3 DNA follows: TGCAGTGCTAACCCATTGGGGGTGGGAGAAAAACTGTTTTTT.

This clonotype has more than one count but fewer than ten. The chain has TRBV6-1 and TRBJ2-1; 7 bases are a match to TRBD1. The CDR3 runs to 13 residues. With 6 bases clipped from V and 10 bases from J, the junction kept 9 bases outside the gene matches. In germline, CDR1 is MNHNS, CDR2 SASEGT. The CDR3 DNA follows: TGTGCCAGCAGCCAACTAGGGGGACAGGAGCAGTTCTTC. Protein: CASSQLGGQEQFF.

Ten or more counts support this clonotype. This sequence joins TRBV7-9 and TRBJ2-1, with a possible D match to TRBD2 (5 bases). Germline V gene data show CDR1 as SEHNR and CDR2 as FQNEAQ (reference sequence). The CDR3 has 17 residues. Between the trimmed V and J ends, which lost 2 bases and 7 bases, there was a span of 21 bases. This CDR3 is CASSLSETNPTWNEQFF. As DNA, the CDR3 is TGTGCCAGCAGCTTATCAGAGACTAACCCAACTTGGAATGAGCAGTTCTTC.

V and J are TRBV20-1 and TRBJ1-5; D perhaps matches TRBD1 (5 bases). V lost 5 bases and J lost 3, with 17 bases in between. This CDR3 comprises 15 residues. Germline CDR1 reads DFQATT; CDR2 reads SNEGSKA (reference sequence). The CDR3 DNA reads TGCAGTGCTCCCCGGGGGGGAGGGAACAATCAGCCCCAGCATTTT. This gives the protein CSAPRGGGNNQPQHF.

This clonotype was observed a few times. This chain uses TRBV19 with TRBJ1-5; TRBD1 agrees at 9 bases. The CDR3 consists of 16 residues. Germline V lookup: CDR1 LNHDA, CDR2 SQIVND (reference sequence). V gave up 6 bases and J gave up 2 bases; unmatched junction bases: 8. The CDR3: CASSRGQGDGNQPQHF. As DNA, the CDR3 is TGTGCCAGTAGCAGGGGACAGGGCGACGGCAATCAGCCCCAGCATTTT.

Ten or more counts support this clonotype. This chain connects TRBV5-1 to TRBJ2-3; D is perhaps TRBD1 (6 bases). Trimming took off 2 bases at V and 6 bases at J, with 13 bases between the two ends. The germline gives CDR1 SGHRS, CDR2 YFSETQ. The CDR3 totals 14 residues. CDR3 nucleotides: TGCGCCAGCAGCTTAGGGACATCAATCGATACGCAGTATTTT. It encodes CASSLGTSIDTQYF.

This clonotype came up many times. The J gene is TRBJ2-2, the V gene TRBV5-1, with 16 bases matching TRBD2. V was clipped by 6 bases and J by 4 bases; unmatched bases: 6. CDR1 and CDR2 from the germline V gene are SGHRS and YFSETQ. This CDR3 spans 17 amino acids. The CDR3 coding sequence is TGCGCCAGCACGGGACTAGCGGGAGGGCCGGTCACCGGGGAGCTGTTTTTT. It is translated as CASTGLAGGPVTGELFF.

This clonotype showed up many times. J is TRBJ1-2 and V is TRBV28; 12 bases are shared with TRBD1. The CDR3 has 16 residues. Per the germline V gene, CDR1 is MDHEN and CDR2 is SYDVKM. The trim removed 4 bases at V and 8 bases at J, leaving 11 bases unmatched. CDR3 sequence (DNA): TGTGCCAGCAGTTCGCATGCCGGGACAGGGGGCGCGGGCTACACCTTC. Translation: CASSSHAGTGGAGYTF.

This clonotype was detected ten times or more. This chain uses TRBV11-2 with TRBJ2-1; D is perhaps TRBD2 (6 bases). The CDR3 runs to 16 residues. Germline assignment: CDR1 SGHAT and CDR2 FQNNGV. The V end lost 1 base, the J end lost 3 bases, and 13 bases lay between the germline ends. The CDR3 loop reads CASSLVLSGDYNEQFF. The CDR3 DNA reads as TGTGCCAGCAGCTTAGTTCTTAGCGGCGACTACAATGAGCAGTTCTTC.

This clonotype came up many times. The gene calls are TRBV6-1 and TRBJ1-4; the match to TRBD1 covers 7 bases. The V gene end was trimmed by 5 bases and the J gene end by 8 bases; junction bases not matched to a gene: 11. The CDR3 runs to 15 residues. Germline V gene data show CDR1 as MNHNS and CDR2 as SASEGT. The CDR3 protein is CASSQEGAQGEKLFF. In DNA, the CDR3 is TGTGCCAGCAGTCAAGAGGGGGCGCAGGGGGAAAAACTGTTTTTT.

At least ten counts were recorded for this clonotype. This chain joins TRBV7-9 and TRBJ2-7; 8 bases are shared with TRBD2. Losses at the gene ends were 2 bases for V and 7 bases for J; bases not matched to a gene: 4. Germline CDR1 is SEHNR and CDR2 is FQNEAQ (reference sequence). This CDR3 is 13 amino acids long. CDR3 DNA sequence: TGTGCCAGCAGCTTATATAGCGGGGCTGAGCAGTACTTC. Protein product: CASSLYSGAEQYF.